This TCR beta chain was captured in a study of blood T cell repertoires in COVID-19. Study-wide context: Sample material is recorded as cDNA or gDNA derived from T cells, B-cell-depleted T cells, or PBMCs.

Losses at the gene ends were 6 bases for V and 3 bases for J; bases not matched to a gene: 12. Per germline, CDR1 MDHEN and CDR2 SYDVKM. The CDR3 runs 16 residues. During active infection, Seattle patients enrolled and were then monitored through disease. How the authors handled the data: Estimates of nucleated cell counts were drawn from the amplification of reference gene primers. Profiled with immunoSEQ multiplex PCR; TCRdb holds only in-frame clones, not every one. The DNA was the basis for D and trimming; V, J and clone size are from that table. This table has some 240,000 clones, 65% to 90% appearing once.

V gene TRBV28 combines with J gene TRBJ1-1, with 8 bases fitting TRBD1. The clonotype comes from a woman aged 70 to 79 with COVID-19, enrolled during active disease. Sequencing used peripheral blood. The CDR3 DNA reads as TGTGCCAGCAGCCAACCAGGGGGCGGATTCTACACTGAAGCTTTCTTT. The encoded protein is CASSQPGGGFYTEAFF. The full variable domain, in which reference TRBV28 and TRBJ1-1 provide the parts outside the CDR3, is DVKVTQSSRYLVKRTGEKVFLECVQDMDHENMFWYRQDPGLGLRLIYFSYDVKMKEKGDIPEGYSVSREKKERFSLILESASTNQTSMYLCASSQPGGGFYTEAFFGQGTRLTVV.